This T cell receptor beta chain came from a study of blood T cells in healthy people across ages. For the second PCR, which ran for roughly 6 to 12 cycles, a sample-barcoded 5' primer and a J-beta primer mix were used. TCRdb re-called the 5' RACE reads with MiXCR, one entry per CDR3 protein. The sample yields just over 1 million distinct CDR3 sequences, 40% to 45% seen once. The CDR3 runs to 15 residues. With 3 bases removed from V and 1 base from J, the gap between germline ends came to 13 bases. The germline CDR1 and CDR2 sequences are SGDLS and YYNGEE. Material: blood. The TCR sequence derives from a woman in her fifties or sixties in good health. The chain joins TRBV9 to TRBJ2-5; D is tentatively TRBD1 or TRBD2 (6 bases each). The CDR3 DNA is TGTGCCAGCAGCGCCGGAGGGGGGAGCCAAGAGACCCAGTACTTC. Protein product: CASSAGGGSQETQYF.